The 17 T cell receptor beta chains presented below share a single source sample, sequenced in a study of blood T cell repertoires in COVID-19. TCRdb keeps only in-frame clones here, not all; method: immunoSEQ multiplex PCR. The sample records roughly 100,000 clones, 82% being singletons. The sample consisted of peripheral blood. All receptors come from a man aged 80 or over with acute or convalescent COVID-19.

The chain carries TRBV24-1 and TRBJ2-7; TRBD1 matches at 9 bases. The V segment lost 4 bases and the J segment 2 bases; nucleotides outside the gene matches: 5. Germline CDR1 reads KGHDR; CDR2 reads SFDVKD. The CDR3 sequence is 15 residues long. CDR3 nucleotides: TGTGCCACCAGTGACCCCCGACAGGGGGCCTACGAGCAGTACTTC. It encodes CATSDPRQGAYEQYF.

The chain couples TRBV9 to TRBJ2-3, with TRBD1 matching over 7 bases. The CDR3 runs 16 residues. The germline gives CDR1 SGDLS, CDR2 YYNGEE. Trimming cost V 1 base and J 0 bases; bases outside gene matches: 5. The CDR3 here is CASSVTGTASTDTQYF. CDR3 DNA: TGTGCCAGCAGCGTAACCGGGACAGCGAGCACAGATACGCAGTATTTT.

The chain joins TRBV7-2 to TRBJ2-5; 7 nucleotides line up with TRBD1. The CDR3 loop spans 15 amino acids. Germline-derived CDR1 and CDR2 are SGHTA and FQGNSA. J was trimmed by 5 bases and V by 5 bases; bases with no gene match: 11. The CDR3 DNA reads as TGTGCCAGCAGCAGGGACAGTACTTTGGTGGAGACCCAGTACTTC. This codes for CASSRDSTLVETQYF.

V usage is TRBV28 and J usage is TRBJ2-7; D remains ambiguous. This CDR3 comprises 14 residues. V lost 5 bases and J 6 bases, leaving 17 bases between the germline ends. Per germline, CDR1 MDHEN and CDR2 SYDVKM. CDR3: CASSPPGLPREQYF. CDR3 in DNA: TGTGCCAGCAGTCCGCCGGGTCTGCCTCGCGAGCAGTACTTC.

This chain links TRBV14 with TRBJ2-1; TRBD2 matches at 7 bases. Germline V gene sequence: CDR1 SGHDN, CDR2 FVKESK. The CDR3 sequence is 14 residues long. J lost 6 bases, V lost 3 bases, and 5 bases had no gene match. In DNA form, the CDR3 reads TGTGCCAGCAGCCACACTGGACTAGGCAATGAGCAGTTCTTC. Its translation is CASSHTGLGNEQFF.

This chain links TRBV29-1 with TRBJ2-7; 10 positions match TRBD2. Germline CDR1 and CDR2: SQVTM and ANQGSEA. Losses at the gene ends were 7 bases for V and 4 bases for J; bases not matched to a gene: 4. There are 12 residues in the CDR3. The CDR3 spells CSALAGPYEQYF. As DNA, the CDR3 is TGCAGCGCACTAGCGGGACCATACGAGCAGTACTTC.

The table lists this clone with a count of one. CDR3 sequence: CASSLVSGAGANVLTF. CDR3 DNA: TGCGCCAGCAGCTTGGTGTCAGGGGCTGGGGCCAACGTCCTGACTTTC. The chain links TRBV5-1 to TRBJ2-6, with D perhaps TRBD1 (6 bases). The germline gives CDR1 SGHRS, CDR2 YFSETQ. This CDR3 has 16 amino acids. Between the trimmed V and J ends, which lost 0 bases and 2 bases, there was a span of 9 bases.

V gene TRBV4-3 combines with J gene TRBJ1-2; possibly TRBD1 for D (6 bases). Germline CDR1 is LGHNA and CDR2 is YSLEER. CDR3 size: 15 residues. Trimming removed 0 bases at V and 4 bases at J, with 12 bases between. The CDR3 nucleotides are TGCGCCAGCAGCCAAGATCGGGGGGGCAGCTATGGCTACACCTTC. Translating it yields CASSQDRGGSYGYTF.

The chain employs TRBV6-5 and TRBJ2-3; 8 bases agree with TRBD2. V was clipped by 7 bases and J by 5 bases; unmatched bases: 11. The CDR3 consists of 15 residues. Looked up from germline, CDR1 is MNHEY and CDR2 is SVGAGI. CDR3 region: CASNIGGATGDTQYF. CDR3 in DNA: TGTGCCAGCAATATCGGGGGGGCCACAGGAGATACGCAGTATTTT.

The chain carries TRBV7-9 and TRBJ1-6, with 8 bases matching TRBD1. This CDR3 region has 15 residues. CDR1 and CDR2 from the germline V gene are SEHNR and FQNEAQ (reference sequence). Trimming cost V 5 bases and J 5 bases; bases outside gene matches: 5. The CDR3 DNA reads as TGTGCCAGCAGCCCGGACAGGGAAGATAATTCACCCCTCCACTTT. Residues: CASSPDREDNSPLHF.

This chain links TRBV19 with TRBJ2-4; D may be TRBD1 (6 bases). V was pared by 9 bases and J by 2 bases, with 11 bases between. Germline values: CDR1 LNHDA, CDR2 SQIVND (reference sequence). There are 13 residues in the CDR3. This CDR3 is CASGTPSKNIQYF. The CDR3 bases are TGTGCCAGCGGGACACCCTCCAAAAACATTCAGTACTTC.

The chain uses TRBV7-2 and TRBJ1-2; unclear D gene. V was clipped by 7 bases and J by 6 bases, with 15 bases between them. The CDR3 is made up of 13 amino acids. Germline values: CDR1 SGHTA, CDR2 FQGNSA. CDR3 sequence reads: CASTLERKHGYTF. The CDR3 DNA reads as TGTGCCAGCACCCTAGAGAGGAAGCATGGCTACACCTTC.

J is TRBJ1-1 and V is TRBV29-1, with D uncertain. Germline V CDR1 and CDR2: SQVTM, ANQGSEA. This CDR3 spans 12 amino acids. The V end was cut by 3 bases, the J end by 5 bases, with 10 bases between. In DNA form, the CDR3 reads TGCAGCGTTGATAATAGTATAACTGAAGCTTTCTTT. Translating gives CSVDNSITEAFF.

The table lists this clone with a few counts. This sequence joins TRBV7-9 and TRBJ2-7; perhaps TRBD1 as D (5 bases). Germline-derived CDR1 and CDR2 are SEHNR and FQNEAQ (reference sequence). V lost 4 bases to trimming and J lost 4 bases, with 14 bases between them. This CDR3 has 14 residues. The CDR3 spells CASSSHRIPYEQYF. The CDR3 DNA reads TGTGCCAGCAGCTCCCACAGGATCCCATACGAGCAGTACTTC.

The J gene is TRBJ1-2, the V gene TRBV7-2; D might be TRBD1 (6 bases). Trimming removed 7 bases from V and 8 bases from J, with 20 bases in between. Germline CDR1 and CDR2: SGHTA and FQGNSA. The CDR3 totals 14 residues. CDR3 amino acids: CASTSPQGYLGYTF. DNA for the CDR3: TGTGCCAGCACCTCACCTCAGGGGTATTTGGGCTACACCTTC.

The chain carries TRBV6-5 and TRBJ2-7; 10 positions match TRBD2. Germline V gene sequence: CDR1 MNHEY, CDR2 SVGAGI. The CDR3 contains 16 residues. V was clipped by 1 base and J by 5 bases; unmatched bases: 8. The CDR3 region is CASSYWSSGGEDEQYF. The CDR3 DNA reads as TGTGCCAGCAGTTACTGGTCTAGCGGGGGCGAAGACGAGCAGTACTTC.

The chain joins TRBV2 to TRBJ1-2, with D uncertain. Per germline, CDR1 SNHLY and CDR2 FYNNEI. The CDR3 spans 14 residues. V was trimmed by 3 bases and J by 0 bases, leaving 8 bases between them. CDR3 protein: CASSEEGANYGYTF. As DNA, the CDR3 is TGTGCCAGCAGTGAGGAGGGAGCTAACTATGGCTACACCTTC.